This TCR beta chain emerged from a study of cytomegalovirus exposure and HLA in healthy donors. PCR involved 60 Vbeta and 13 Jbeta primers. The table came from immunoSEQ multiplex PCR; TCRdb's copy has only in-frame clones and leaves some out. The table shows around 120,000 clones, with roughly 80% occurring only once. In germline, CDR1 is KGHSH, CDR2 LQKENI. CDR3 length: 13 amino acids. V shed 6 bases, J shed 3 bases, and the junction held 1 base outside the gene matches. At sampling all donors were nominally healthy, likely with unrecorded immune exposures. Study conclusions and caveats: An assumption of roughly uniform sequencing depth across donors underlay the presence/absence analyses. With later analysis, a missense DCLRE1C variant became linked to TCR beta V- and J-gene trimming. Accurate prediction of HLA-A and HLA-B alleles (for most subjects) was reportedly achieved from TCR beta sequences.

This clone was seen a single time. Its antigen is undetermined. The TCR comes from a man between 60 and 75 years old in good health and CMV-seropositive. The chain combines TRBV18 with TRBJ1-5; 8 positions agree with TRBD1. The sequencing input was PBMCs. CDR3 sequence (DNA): TGTGCCAGCTCGGGACAGGACAATCAGCCCCAGCATTTT. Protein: CASSGQDNQPQHF.